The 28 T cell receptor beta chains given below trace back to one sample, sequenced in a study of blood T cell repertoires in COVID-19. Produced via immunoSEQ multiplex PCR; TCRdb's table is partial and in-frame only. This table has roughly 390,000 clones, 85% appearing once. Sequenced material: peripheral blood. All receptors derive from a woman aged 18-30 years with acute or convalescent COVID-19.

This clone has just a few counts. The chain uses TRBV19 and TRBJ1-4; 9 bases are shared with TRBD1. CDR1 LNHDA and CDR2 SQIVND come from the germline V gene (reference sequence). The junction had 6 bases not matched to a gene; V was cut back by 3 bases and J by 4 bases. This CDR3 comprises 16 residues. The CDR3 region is CASSIASTGGNEKLFF. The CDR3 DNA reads TGTGCCAGTAGTATCGCATCGACAGGGGGTAATGAAAAACTGTTTTTT.

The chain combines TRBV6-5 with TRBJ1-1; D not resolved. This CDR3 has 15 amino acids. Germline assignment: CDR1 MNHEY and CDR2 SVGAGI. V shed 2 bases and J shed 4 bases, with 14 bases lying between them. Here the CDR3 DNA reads TGTGCCAGCAGTTACGCCCCCAGATTTCCCACTGAAGCTTTCTTT. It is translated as CASSYAPRFPTEAFF.

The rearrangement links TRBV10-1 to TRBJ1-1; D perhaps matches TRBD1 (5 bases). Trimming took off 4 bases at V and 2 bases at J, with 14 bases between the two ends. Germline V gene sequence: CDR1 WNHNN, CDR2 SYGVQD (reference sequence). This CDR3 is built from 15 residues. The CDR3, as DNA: TGCGCCAGCAGTGCGTCCCGGGACTCTAACACTGAAGCTTTCTTT. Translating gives CASSASRDSNTEAFF.

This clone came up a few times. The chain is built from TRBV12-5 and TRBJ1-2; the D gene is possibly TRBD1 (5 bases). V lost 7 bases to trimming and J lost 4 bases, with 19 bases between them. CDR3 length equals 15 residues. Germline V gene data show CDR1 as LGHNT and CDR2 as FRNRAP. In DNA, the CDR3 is TGTGCTAGTGAACCTCCACAGGCTGTTCGCTATGGCTACACCTTC. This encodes CASEPPQAVRYGYTF. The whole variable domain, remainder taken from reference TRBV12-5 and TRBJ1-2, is DARVTQTPRHKVTEMGQEVTMRCQPILGHNTVFWYRQTMMQGLELLAYFRNRAPLDDSGMPKDRFSAEMPDATLATLKIQPSEPRDSAVYFCASEPPQAVRYGYTFGSGTRLTVV.

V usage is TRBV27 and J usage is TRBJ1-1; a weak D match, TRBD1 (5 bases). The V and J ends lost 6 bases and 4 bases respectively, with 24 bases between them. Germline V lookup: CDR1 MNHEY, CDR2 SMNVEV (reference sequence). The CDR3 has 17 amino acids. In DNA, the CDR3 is TGTGCCAGCAGGGGAGCGGGGACCCTCGCGTGGGGCACTGAAGCTTTCTTT. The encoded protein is CASRGAGTLAWGTEAFF.

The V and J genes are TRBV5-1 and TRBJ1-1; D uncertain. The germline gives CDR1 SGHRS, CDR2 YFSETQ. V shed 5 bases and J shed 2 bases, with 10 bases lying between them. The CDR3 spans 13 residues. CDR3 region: CASREEGNTEAFF. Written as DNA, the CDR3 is TGCGCCAGCAGGGAAGAGGGAAACACTGAAGCTTTCTTT.

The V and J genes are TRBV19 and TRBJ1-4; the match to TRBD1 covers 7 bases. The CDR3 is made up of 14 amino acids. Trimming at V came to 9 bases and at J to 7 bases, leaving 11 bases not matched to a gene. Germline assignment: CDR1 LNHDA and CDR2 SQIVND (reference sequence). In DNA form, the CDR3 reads TGTGCCAGCGGGACAGCTAGAGCGGGTGAAAAACTGTTTTTT. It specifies CASGTARAGEKLFF.

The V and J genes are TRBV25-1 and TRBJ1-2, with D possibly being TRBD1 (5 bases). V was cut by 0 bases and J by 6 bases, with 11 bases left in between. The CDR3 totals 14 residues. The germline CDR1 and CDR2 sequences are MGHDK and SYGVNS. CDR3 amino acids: CASSEYIGGDGYTF. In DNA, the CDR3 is TGTGCCAGCAGTGAATATATAGGAGGGGATGGCTACACCTTC.

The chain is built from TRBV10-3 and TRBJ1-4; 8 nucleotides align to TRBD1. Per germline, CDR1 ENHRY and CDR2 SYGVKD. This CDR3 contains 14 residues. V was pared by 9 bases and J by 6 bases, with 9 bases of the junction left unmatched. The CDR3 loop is CAISGDRGDEKLFF. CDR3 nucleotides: TGTGCCATATCTGGCGACAGGGGCGATGAAAAACTGTTTTTT.

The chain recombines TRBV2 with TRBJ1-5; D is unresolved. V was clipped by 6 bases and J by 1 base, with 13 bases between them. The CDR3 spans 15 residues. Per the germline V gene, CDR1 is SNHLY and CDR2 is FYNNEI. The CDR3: CASSRQVLSNQPQHF. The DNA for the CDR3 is TGTGCCAGCAGCCGGCAGGTCCTAAGCAATCAGCCCCAGCATTTT.

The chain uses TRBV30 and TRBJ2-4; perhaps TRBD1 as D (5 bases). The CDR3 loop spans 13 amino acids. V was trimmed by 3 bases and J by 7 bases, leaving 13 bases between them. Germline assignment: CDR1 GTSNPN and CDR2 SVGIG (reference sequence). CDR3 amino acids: CAWSSDRQNIQYF. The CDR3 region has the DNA TGTGCCTGGAGCTCCGACAGACAGAACATTCAGTACTTC.

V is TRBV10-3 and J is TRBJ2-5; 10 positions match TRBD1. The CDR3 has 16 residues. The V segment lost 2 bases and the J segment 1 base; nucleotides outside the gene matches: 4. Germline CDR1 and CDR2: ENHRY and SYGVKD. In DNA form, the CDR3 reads TGTGCCATCAGTGAGAGGGACAGGGGAATCCAAGAGACCCAGTACTTC. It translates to CAISERDRGIQETQYF.

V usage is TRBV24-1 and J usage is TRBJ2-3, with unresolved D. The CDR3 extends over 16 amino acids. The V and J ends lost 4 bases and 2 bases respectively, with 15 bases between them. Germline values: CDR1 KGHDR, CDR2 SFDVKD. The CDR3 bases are TGTGCCACCAGTGACCAGACAATTCGAGACACAGATACGCAGTATTTT. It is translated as CATSDQTIRDTDTQYF.

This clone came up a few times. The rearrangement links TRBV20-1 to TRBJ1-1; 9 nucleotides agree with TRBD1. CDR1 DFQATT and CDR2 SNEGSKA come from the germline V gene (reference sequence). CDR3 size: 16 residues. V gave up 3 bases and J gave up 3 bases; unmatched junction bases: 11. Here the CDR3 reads CSASLPDRGADTEAFF. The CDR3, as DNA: TGCAGTGCTAGTTTACCCGACAGGGGGGCGGACACTGAAGCTTTCTTT.

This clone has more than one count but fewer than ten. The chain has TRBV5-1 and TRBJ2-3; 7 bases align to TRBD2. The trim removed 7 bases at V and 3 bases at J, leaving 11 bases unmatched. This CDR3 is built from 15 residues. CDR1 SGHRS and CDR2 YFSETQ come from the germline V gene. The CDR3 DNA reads TGCGCCAGCTCCGGTCGCCTAGCGGATACAGATACGCAGTATTTT. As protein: CASSGRLADTDTQYF. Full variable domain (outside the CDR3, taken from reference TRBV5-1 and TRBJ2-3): KAGVTQTPRYLIKTRGQQVTLSCSPISGHRSVSWYQQTPGQGLQFLFEYFSETQRNKGNFPGRFSGRQFSNSRSEMNVSTLELGDSALYLCASSGRLADTDTQYFGPGTRLTVL.

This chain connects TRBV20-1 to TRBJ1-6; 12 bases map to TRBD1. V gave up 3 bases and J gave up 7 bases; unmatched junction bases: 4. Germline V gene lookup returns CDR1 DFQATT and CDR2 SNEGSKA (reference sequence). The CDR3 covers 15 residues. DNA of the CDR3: TGCAGTGCTAGTCCGGGACAGGGGGCCAATTCACCCCTCCACTTT. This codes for CSASPGQGANSPLHF.

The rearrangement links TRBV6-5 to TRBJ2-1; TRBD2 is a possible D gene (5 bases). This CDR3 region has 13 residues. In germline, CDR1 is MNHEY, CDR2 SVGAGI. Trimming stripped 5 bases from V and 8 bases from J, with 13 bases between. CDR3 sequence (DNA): TGTGCCAGCAGTAGAGGGCTCTTGGATGAGCAGTTCTTC. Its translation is CASSRGLLDEQFF.

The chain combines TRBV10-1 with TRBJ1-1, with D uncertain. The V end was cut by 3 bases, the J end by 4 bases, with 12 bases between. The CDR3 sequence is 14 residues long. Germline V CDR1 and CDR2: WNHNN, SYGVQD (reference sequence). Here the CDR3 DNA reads TGCGCCAGCAGTGATAGGGCGGAGGGCACTGAAGCTTTCTTT. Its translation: CASSDRAEGTEAFF.

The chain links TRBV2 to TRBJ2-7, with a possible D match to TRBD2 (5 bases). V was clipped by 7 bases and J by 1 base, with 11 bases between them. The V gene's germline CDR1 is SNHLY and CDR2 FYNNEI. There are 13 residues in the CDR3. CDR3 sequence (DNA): TGTGCCAGCATGGACTTCGAGTCCTACGAGCAGTACTTC. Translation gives CASMDFESYEQYF.

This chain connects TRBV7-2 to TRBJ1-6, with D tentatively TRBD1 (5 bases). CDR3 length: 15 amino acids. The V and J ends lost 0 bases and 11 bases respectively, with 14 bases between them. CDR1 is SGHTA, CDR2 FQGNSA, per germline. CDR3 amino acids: CASSLAGTSRTPLHF. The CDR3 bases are TGTGCCAGCAGCTTAGCCGGGACTTCCAGGACACCCCTCCACTTT.

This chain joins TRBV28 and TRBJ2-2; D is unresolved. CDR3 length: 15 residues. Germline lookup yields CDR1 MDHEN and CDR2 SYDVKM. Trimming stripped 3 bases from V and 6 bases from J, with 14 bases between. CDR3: CASSLAVGVSGELFF. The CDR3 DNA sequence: TGTGCCAGCAGTTTGGCGGTAGGAGTATCCGGGGAGCTGTTTTTT.

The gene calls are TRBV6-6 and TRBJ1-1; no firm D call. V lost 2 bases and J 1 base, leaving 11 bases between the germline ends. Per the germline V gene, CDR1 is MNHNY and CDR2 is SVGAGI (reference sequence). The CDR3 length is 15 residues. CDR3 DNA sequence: TGTGCCAGCAGTTACCCGCGGGTGGGGAACACTGAAGCTTTCTTT. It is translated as CASSYPRVGNTEAFF.

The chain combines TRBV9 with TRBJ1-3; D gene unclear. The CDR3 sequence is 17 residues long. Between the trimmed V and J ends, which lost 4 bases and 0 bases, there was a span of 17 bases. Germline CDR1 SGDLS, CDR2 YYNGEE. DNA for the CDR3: TGTGCCAGCAGCCCCGAGGCCACTGTTTACTCTGGAAACACCATATATTTT. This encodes CASSPEATVYSGNTIYF.

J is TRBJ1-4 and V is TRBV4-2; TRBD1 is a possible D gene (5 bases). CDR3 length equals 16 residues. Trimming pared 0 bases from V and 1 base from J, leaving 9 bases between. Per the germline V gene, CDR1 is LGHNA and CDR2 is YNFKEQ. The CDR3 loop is CASSQEGGVTNEKLFF. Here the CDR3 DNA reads TGTGCCAGCAGCCAAGAGGGAGGGGTAACTAATGAAAAACTGTTTTTT.

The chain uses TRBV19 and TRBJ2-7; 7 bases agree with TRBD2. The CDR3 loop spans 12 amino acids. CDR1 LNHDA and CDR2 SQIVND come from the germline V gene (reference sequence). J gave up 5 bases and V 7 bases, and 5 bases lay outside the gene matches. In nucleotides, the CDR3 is TGTGCCAGTACCCCGGGAGGCAACGAGCAGTACTTC. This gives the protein CASTPGGNEQYF.

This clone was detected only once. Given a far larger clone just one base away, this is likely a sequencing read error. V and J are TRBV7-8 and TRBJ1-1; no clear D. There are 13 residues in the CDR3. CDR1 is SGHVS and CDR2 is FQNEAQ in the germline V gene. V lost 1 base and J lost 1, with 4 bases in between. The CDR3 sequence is CASSLDRNTEAFF. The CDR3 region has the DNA TGTGCCAGCAGCTTAGACAGGAACACTGAAGCTTTCTTT.

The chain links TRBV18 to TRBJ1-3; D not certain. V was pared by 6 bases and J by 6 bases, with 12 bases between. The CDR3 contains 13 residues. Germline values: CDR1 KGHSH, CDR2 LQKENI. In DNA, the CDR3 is TGTGCCAGCTCCCCGAAACCAGAAAACACCATATATTTT. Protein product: CASSPKPENTIYF.

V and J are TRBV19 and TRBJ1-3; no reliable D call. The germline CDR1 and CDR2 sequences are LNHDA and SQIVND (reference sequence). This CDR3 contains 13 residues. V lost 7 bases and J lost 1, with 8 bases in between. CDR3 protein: CASKEGSGNTIYF. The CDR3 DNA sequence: TGTGCCAGTAAAGAGGGATCTGGAAACACCATATATTTT.